This T cell receptor (beta chain) came from a study of blood T cell repertoires in COVID-19. Germline V gene lookup returns CDR1 LNHDA and CDR2 SQIVND (reference sequence). V dropped 1 base and J dropped 8; count of bases not matched to a gene: 7. The CDR3 sequence is 15 residues long. Profiling relied on immunoSEQ multiplex PCR, and the TCRdb table lists in-frame clones only, not all of them. The data contain some 300,000 clones, approximately 86% of them seen just once; the ten biggest clones take up approximately 3.8%. The chain recombines TRBV19 with TRBJ1-2; the match to TRBD1 covers 10 bases. This receptor was identified in a woman aged 50 to 65 with active or convalescent COVID-19. The sample taken for sequencing was peripheral blood. CDR3 loop: CASSIGRMTGGGYTF. CDR3 DNA: TGTGCCAGTAGTATAGGCCGTATGACAGGGGGCGGCTACACCTTC.